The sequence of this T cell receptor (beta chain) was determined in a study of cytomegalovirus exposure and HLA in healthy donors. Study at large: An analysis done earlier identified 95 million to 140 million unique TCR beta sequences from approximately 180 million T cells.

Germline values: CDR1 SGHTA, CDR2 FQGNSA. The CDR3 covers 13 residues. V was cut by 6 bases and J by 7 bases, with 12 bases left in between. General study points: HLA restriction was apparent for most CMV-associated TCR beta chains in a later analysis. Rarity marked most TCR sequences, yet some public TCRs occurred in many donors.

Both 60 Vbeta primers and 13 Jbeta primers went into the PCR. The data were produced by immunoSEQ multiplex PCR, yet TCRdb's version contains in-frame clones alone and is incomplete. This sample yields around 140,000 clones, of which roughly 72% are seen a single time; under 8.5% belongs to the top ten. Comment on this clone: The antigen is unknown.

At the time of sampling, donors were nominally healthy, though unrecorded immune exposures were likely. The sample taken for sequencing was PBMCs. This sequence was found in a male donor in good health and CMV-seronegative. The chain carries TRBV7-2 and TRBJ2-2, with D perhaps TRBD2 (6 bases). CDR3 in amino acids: CASSYRGIGELFF. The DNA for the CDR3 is TGTGCCAGCAGTTACCGCGGGATCGGGGAGCTGTTTTTT.